Presented here are 6 T cell receptor beta chains from one specimen sequenced in a study of identical twins. TCRdb re-analysed the 5' RACE reads in MiXCR, keeping a single row per CDR3 protein. The sample shows about 470,000 distinct CDR3 sequences, 24% of them seen only once. The sample also formed part of further work on T cells expressing NK-cell markers.

The sequencing input was CD4+ T cells sorted from blood. These receptors were obtained from a woman aged 18-29 years in good health.

The V and J genes are TRBV20-1 and TRBJ1-2; the match to TRBD1 covers 7 bases. Germline CDR1 DFQATT, CDR2 SNEGSKA (reference sequence). J gave up 1 base and V 4 bases, and 6 bases lay outside the gene matches. The CDR3 runs to 14 residues. The CDR3 protein is CSATEQGRNYGYTF. Here the CDR3 DNA reads TGCAGTGCTACAGAACAGGGGCGTAACTATGGCTACACCTTC.

In its sample, this clonotype was seen a few times. The V and J genes are TRBV20-1 and TRBJ2-7; the D gene is possibly TRBD2 (6 bases). V was cut by 3 bases and J by 2 bases, with 17 bases left in between. There are 15 residues in the CDR3. The V gene's germline CDR1 is DFQATT and CDR2 SNEGSKA (reference sequence). The CDR3 nucleotides read TGCAGTGCTAGGACCGGGGGTTCCCTAACCTACGAGCAGTACTTC. Its translation is CSARTGGSLTYEQYF.

The chain carries TRBV20-1 and TRBJ2-7; D may be TRBD2 (5 bases). The V end was cut by 3 bases, the J end by 0 bases, with 12 bases between. Germline V CDR1 and CDR2: DFQATT, SNEGSKA (reference sequence). CDR3 length: 14 amino acids. This chain's CDR3 is CSASVPAASYEQYF. The CDR3 bases are TGCAGTGCTAGTGTCCCAGCGGCCTCCTACGAGCAGTACTTC.

This clonotype has at least ten counts. V gene TRBV12-3 or TRBV12-4 combines with J gene TRBJ1-1, with TRBD1 as a possible D gene (5 bases). V lost 6 bases and J lost 0, with 11 bases in between. This CDR3 region has 14 residues. The DNA for the CDR3 is TGTGCCAGCAGCCCGGGACGGCTGAACACTGAAGCTTTCTTT. Translating it yields CASSPGRLNTEAFF.

This clonotype was detected a few times. J is TRBJ2-1 and V is TRBV5-6; D uncertain. CDR1 is SGHDT, CDR2 YYEEEE, per germline. The CDR3 totals 11 residues. The V end lost 4 bases, the J end lost 6 bases, and 5 bases lay between the germline ends. CDR3 region: CASSPPNEQFF. CDR3 bases: TGTGCCAGCAGCCCCCCCAATGAGCAGTTCTTC.

CDR3 in amino acids: CASTQDREYYGYTF. CDR3 bases: TGTGCCAGCACCCAAGACAGGGAATACTATGGCTACACCTTC. The chain combines TRBV7-2 with TRBJ1-2; 7 bases are shared with TRBD1. CDR1 is SGHTA, CDR2 FQGNSA, per germline. The length of the CDR3 is 14 residues. V trimming: 7 bases; J trimming: 3 bases; junction bases outside the gene matches: 8. Complete variable domain (other parts from reference TRBV7-2 and TRBJ1-2): GAGVSQSPSNKVTEKGKDVELRCDPISGHTALYWYRQSLGQGLEFLIYFQGNSAPDKSGLPSDRFSAERTGGSVSTLTIQRTQQEDSAVYLCASTQDREYYGYTFGSGTRLTVV.